The 26 T cell receptor beta chains below come from one sample, sequenced in a study of OX40 agonist ivuxolimab in advanced cancers. TCRdb's table, derived via immunoSEQ multiplex PCR, lists solely in-frame clones and lacks some. This sample has some 50,000 clones; about 75% occur once, and the top ten carry roughly 7.9%. This specimen consisted of CD4+ or CD8+ T cells sorted from blood, obtained in a trial of the OX40 agonist ivuxolimab. All receptors derive from an adult with an advanced solid tumor such as melanoma, head and neck, liver or kidney cancer.

The chain couples TRBV25-1 to TRBJ1-4; D unresolved. CDR3 length: 16 residues. Germline V CDR1 and CDR2: MGHDK, SYGVNS. Trimming stripped 6 bases from V and 4 bases from J, with 18 bases between. The CDR3 here is CASRRPHFRYNEKLFF. The CDR3 DNA sequence: TGTGCCAGCAGACGTCCCCATTTTCGGTATAATGAAAAACTGTTTTTT.

The V call is TRBV18, the J call TRBJ1-1; the match to TRBD1 covers 11 bases. Germline V CDR1 and CDR2: KGHSH, LQKENI. The CDR3 has 16 amino acids. V was pared by 4 bases and J by 4 bases, with 8 bases of the junction left unmatched. The CDR3 region is CASSRGQGAWSTEAFF. CDR3 nucleotide sequence: TGTGCCAGCTCACGCGGACAGGGGGCGTGGAGCACTGAAGCTTTCTTT.

The chain recombines TRBV7-9 with TRBJ2-5; the D gene is possibly TRBD2 (5 bases). The CDR3 totals 15 residues. Deletions cut 5 bases from V and 0 bases from J, with 13 bases between. Germline V gene sequence: CDR1 SEHNR, CDR2 FQNEAQ (reference sequence). Here the CDR3 DNA reads TGTGCCAGCAGCCTTGGGGAGATATACCAAGAGACCCAGTACTTC. Its translation: CASSLGEIYQETQYF.

The rearrangement joins TRBV11-3 to TRBJ1-1; tentatively, D is TRBD1 (5 bases). The CDR3 length is 18 residues. CDR1 is SGHNT and CDR2 is YENEEA in the germline V gene. Deletions cut 1 base from V and 0 bases from J, with 18 bases between. As DNA, the CDR3 is TGTGCCAGCAGCTTAGTACCTTGCCTCAGGGCCCTGAACACTGAAGCTTTCTTT. The encoded protein is CASSLVPCLRALNTEAFF.

The rearrangement uses TRBV9 and TRBJ2-5, with TRBD1 matching 8 bases. This CDR3 region has 15 residues. Trimming removed 3 bases from V and 1 base from J; junction bases left unmatched: 5. CDR1 SGDLS and CDR2 YYNGEE come from the germline V gene. For the CDR3, the DNA is TGTGCCAGCAGCGACAGGACAGGGATCCAAGAGACCCAGTACTTC. Its translation is CASSDRTGIQETQYF.

In its sample, this clone ranks as medium-sized. J is TRBJ1-1 and V is TRBV14, with D hard to call. Germline CDR1 SGHDN, CDR2 FVKESK. Between the trimmed V and J ends, which lost 6 bases and 3 bases, there was a span of 11 bases. The CDR3 runs 13 residues. The chain's CDR3 is CASSRTVYTEAFF. For the CDR3, the DNA is TGTGCCAGCAGTCGAACGGTTTACACTGAAGCTTTCTTT.

The rearrangement uses TRBV29-1 and TRBJ1-2; no firm D call. Germline CDR1 is SQVTM and CDR2 is ANQGSEA. V lost 7 bases to trimming and J lost 8 bases, with 17 bases between them. The CDR3 loop spans 12 amino acids. CDR3 sequence reads: CSAKGKLEGYTF. In DNA form, the CDR3 reads TGCAGCGCCAAAGGGAAACTCGAGGGCTACACCTTC.

The CDR3 region has the DNA TGTGCCAGCAGTTTACCTGGGGACGTACGGGGCACAGATACGCAGTATTTT. It codes for CASSLPGDVRGTDTQYF. The chain uses TRBV28 and TRBJ2-3; perhaps D is TRBD1 or TRBD2 (5 bases each). Deletions cut 2 bases from V and 1 base from J, with 16 bases between. Per germline, CDR1 MDHEN and CDR2 SYDVKM. The CDR3 has 17 amino acids.

V usage is TRBV6-1 and J usage is TRBJ2-1, with 8 bases identical to TRBD2. The V and J ends lost 0 bases and 5 bases, in that order; junction bases with no gene match: 6. Germline V CDR1 and CDR2: MNHNS, SASEGT. This CDR3 contains 16 residues. In nucleotides, the CDR3 is TGTGCCAGCAGTGAAGCGGCAAGACTAGCGAACAATGAGCAGTTCTTC. It translates to CASSEAARLANNEQFF.

V gene TRBV6-1 combines with J gene TRBJ2-1; 8 nucleotides match TRBD2. With 6 bases clipped from V and 6 bases from J, the junction kept 10 bases outside the gene matches. Germline loops: CDR1 MNHNS, CDR2 SASEGT. CDR3 length: 15 residues. Here the CDR3 reads CASSPWGLGPNEQFF. Written as DNA, the CDR3 is TGTGCCAGCAGCCCGTGGGGACTAGGTCCCAATGAGCAGTTCTTC.

This rearrangement joins TRBV28 to TRBJ2-2, with no clear D. This CDR3 has 15 amino acids. V was shortened by 5 bases and J by 8 bases, with 18 bases between the two germline ends. Germline assignment: CDR1 MDHEN and CDR2 SYDVKM. The chain's CDR3 is CASSLLNPGLGELFF. CDR3 DNA sequence: TGTGCCAGCAGTCTCCTAAACCCCGGGCTAGGGGAGCTGTTTTTT.

The CDR3 DNA sequence: TGCGCCAGCAGCCGGGCCGGGACAGCGAACACTGAAGCTTTCTTT. Encoded protein: CASSRAGTANTEAFF. The genes are TRBV5-1 and TRBJ1-1; 7 nucleotides agree with TRBD1. This CDR3 spans 15 amino acids. J was trimmed by 1 base and V by 4 bases; bases with no gene match: 7. CDR1 and CDR2 (germline): SGHRS, YFSETQ.

Points on this clone: The CDR3 ends on some other residue instead of the conserved phenylalanine or tryptophan, so this is likely a read error. The V and J genes are TRBV7-9 and TRBJ2-7; TRBD1 agrees at 7 bases. Germline trimming cut 5 bases from V and 2 bases from J; bases unmatched to any gene: 6. Germline CDR1 reads SEHNR; CDR2 reads FQNEAQ (reference sequence). This CDR3 contains 14 residues. The CDR3 here is CASSLPQGAYEQYL. Written as DNA, the CDR3 is TGTGCCAGCAGCCTCCCCCAGGGGGCCTACGAGCAGTACCTC.

The genes are TRBV5-6 and TRBJ2-7, with TRBD2 identical over 10 bases. The trim removed 2 bases at V and 10 bases at J, leaving 3 bases unmatched. The CDR3 loop spans 12 amino acids. The germline gives CDR1 SGHDT, CDR2 YYEEEE. CDR3: CASSLAGGRQYF. The DNA for the CDR3 is TGTGCCAGCAGCTTAGCGGGAGGGCGCCAGTACTTC.

V and J are TRBV20-1 and TRBJ2-1, with TRBD1 matching over 8 bases. The CDR3 is 11 amino acids. CDR1 and CDR2 from the germline V gene are DFQATT and SNEGSKA (reference sequence). V trimming: 8 bases; J trimming: 8 bases; junction bases outside the gene matches: 5. The CDR3 bases are TGCAGTCCAGGACAGGGCTATGAGCAGTTCTTC. Its protein product is CSPGQGYEQFF.

The CDR3 DNA follows: TGCAGCGTCTCTGACAGGTCCAGCACAGATACGCAGTATTTT. It yields the protein CSVSDRSSTDTQYF. This sequence joins TRBV29-1 and TRBJ2-3; D is possibly TRBD1 (6 bases). The CDR3 is 14 residues long. Trimming removed 6 bases from V and 0 bases from J, with 13 bases in between. Germline assignment: CDR1 SQVTM and CDR2 ANQGSEA.

V usage is TRBV9 and J usage is TRBJ2-2; D not certain. Per the germline V gene, CDR1 is SGDLS and CDR2 is YYNGEE. The CDR3 is 12 residues long. V lost 4 bases to trimming and J lost 6 bases, with 7 bases between them. The CDR3 region is CASSPPAGELFF. DNA of the CDR3: TGTGCCAGCAGCCCCCCCGCCGGGGAGCTGTTTTTT.

The rearrangement links TRBV15 to TRBJ2-7, with 7 nucleotides matching TRBD2. Germline trimming cut 1 base from V and 2 bases from J; bases unmatched to any gene: 5. Germline CDR1 is LNHNV and CDR2 is YYDKDF (reference sequence). The CDR3 extends over 15 amino acids. Here the CDR3 reads CATSRGPGGTYEQYF. The DNA for the CDR3 is TGTGCCACCAGCAGAGGTCCGGGGGGAACCTACGAGCAGTACTTC.

CDR3 protein: CAITDIAGTENGYTF. The CDR3 nucleotides read TGTGCCATCACCGATATCGCCGGGACGGAGAATGGCTACACCTTC. The rearrangement joins TRBV10-3 to TRBJ1-2, with a weak D call TRBD1 (5 bases). Germline V CDR1 and CDR2: ENHRY, SYGVKD. The CDR3 has 15 residues. The V end lost 7 bases, the J end lost 6 bases, and 21 bases lay between the germline ends.

The chain employs TRBV14 and TRBJ1-1; D is unclear. V dropped 2 bases and J dropped 10 bases, with 17 bases sitting between them. The CDR3 totals 14 residues. From germline, CDR1 is SGHDN and CDR2 FVKESK. This CDR3 reads CASSQLLSSQGAFF. CDR3 sequence (DNA): TGTGCCAGCAGCCAACTTTTGAGCTCCCAAGGAGCTTTCTTT.

This chain uses TRBV7-2 with TRBJ2-7; weak D call: TRBD2 (6 bases). CDR3 size: 14 residues. The V end was cut by 0 bases, the J end by 6 bases, with 12 bases between. CDR1 and CDR2 from the germline V gene are SGHTA and FQGNSA. CDR3: CASSLAGTPFEQYF. The CDR3 DNA sequence: TGTGCCAGCAGCTTAGCCGGGACTCCCTTCGAGCAGTACTTC.

The chain recombines TRBV5-6 with TRBJ1-2; TRBD1 is a possible D gene (5 bases). Germline V gene sequence: CDR1 SGHDT, CDR2 YYEEEE. V was pared by 3 bases and J by 8 bases, with 14 bases between. CDR3 length equals 13 residues. CDR3 in DNA: TGTGCCAGCAGCTCGGACACTTCAGCGGGCTACACCTTC. Its translation: CASSSDTSAGYTF. The full variable domain, completed using reference TRBV5-6 and TRBJ1-2, is DAGVTQSPTHLIKTRGQQVTLRCSPKSGHDTVSWYQQALGQGPQFIFQYYEEEERQRGNFPDRFSGHQFPNYSSELNVNALLLGDSALYLCASSSDTSAGYTFGSGTRLTVV.

CDR3 sequence reads: CASRVTGYYGYTF. The CDR3 DNA reads TGTGCCAGCAGAGTTACAGGGTACTATGGCTACACCTTC. J is TRBJ1-2 and V is TRBV11-2, with D perhaps TRBD1 (6 bases). The CDR3 covers 13 residues. V gave up 6 bases and J gave up 3 bases, with 11 bases separating them. CDR1 is SGHAT, CDR2 FQNNGV, per germline.

The chain employs TRBV11-3 and TRBJ2-3; 13 nucleotides align to TRBD2. This CDR3 has 17 residues. Germline values: CDR1 SGHNT, CDR2 YENEEA. V shed 6 bases and J 0 bases; nucleotides not matched to a gene: 6. The DNA of the CDR3 is TGTGCCAGCAGTCGGGGACTAGCGGGAACTAGCACAGATACGCAGTATTTT. It translates to CASSRGLAGTSTDTQYF.

The V gene is TRBV2, the J gene TRBJ2-7, with 11 bases that match TRBD2. CDR1 is SNHLY and CDR2 is FYNNEI in the germline V gene. The CDR3 consists of 15 residues. J gave up 6 bases and V 1 base, and 5 bases lay outside the gene matches. CDR3: CASSEGGTSGREQYF. The CDR3 coding sequence is TGTGCCAGCAGTGAAGGGGGGACTAGCGGCCGCGAGCAGTACTTC.

The chain recombines TRBV7-2 with TRBJ1-4; D is ambiguous. The germline CDR1 and CDR2 sequences are SGHTA and FQGNSA. This CDR3 is 14 amino acids long. Trimming removed 5 bases at V and 8 bases at J, with 15 bases between. The CDR3 DNA sequence: TGTGCCAGCAGCCTAGGGTCTGCTGGGGAAAAACTGTTTTTT. Amino acid sequence: CASSLGSAGEKLFF. The entire variable domain, with the rest obtained from reference TRBV7-2 and TRBJ1-4, is as follows: GAGVSQSPSNKVTEKGKDVELRCDPISGHTALYWYRQSLGQGLEFLIYFQGNSAPDKSGLPSDRFSAERTGGSVSTLTIQRTQQEDSAVYLCASSLGSAGEKLFFGSGTQLSVL.